This T cell receptor (beta chain) was documented in a study of T cells in lung cancer brain metastases listed by TCRdb under 2018. About the full investigation: Of the 20 to 25 patients, 15 to 17 had a history of tobacco use, with a median of 40 pack-years. Eighteen of the 20 patients received no interval therapy between primary and metastasis resection. The median interval between acquisition of the primary specimen and acquisition of the brain metastasis specimen was approximately 350 days. In this study, the TCR beta CDR3 repertoires of fully resected primary non-small cell lung cancers were compared with those of paired brain metastases. The cohort included about 20 patients who provided around 40 specimens, with each patient contributing one primary lung lesion and one brain metastasis. The median age of the patients at first diagnosis was 55 to 65 years, and the group included 8 or 9 males and some 11 females. An average DNA integrity number of roughly 4 was found in both primary and metastatic specimens, and no significant difference was detected between sites. What the work shows at the level of the full study, not this receptor alone: Significantly fewer unique productive clones were found in brain metastases than in paired primaries (median 1540 versus 4551). DNA fragmentation in FFPE samples may have prevented retrieval of the complete infiltrating T cell repertoire. Effects of preoperative corticosteroids on T cell infiltration in brain metastases could not be controlled. The ten most abundant clones accounted for a significantly larger fraction of the repertoire in brain metastases than in primaries, which suggests clonal expansion. Most clones were lesion-specific, with limited overlap between paired lesions (mean Morisita index about 0.25).

From the cysteine up to the phenylalanine, the CDR3 has a length of 15 residues. Only CDR3 DNA remains: 45 bases, in frame from the first base. V and J lose 8 bases and 4 bases, and a span of 19 bases separates them. CDR1 and CDR2, looked up from the germline V gene (reference sequence), are SEHNR and FQNEAQ. Between about 2.24 and 5 ug genomic DNA was input per sample, and equal DNA input was given to paired samples. TCR beta libraries were built with the immunoSEQ hsTCRbeta Kit using multiplexed V and J gene primers in two PCR steps. Pooled libraries, together with positive and negative controls, were sequenced on an Illumina MiSeq with a 100-cycle paired-end protocol. In the original analysis: The immunoSEQ vendor processed the raw data into normalized, annotated TCR beta repertoire reports. Richness was defined as unique clones by nucleotide sequence, with iChao1 and Efron-Thisted estimators extrapolating total richness. Pielou's evenness, Simpson's index, top-ten clone proportional abundance, and Morisita overlap index were used to characterize and compare paired lesions. Entries here come from immuneACCESS through TCRdb and include only in-frame sequences with V and J called. Some clones fail to appear in such tables; in the studies checked, an unresolved V gene covers under half of the shortfall, and the cause of the remainder is unknown. The V and J calls and clone size were taken over from that table, and D and trimming were inferred from the DNA. The sample data list several thousand clones, and roughly 89% of these were observed just once. The top ten clonotypes cover under 14% of the sample.

Patients underwent resection for synchronous oligometastatic disease or delayed recurrence of a solitary brain metastasis. Patients with a history of multiple malignancies were excluded so that cancers other than NSCLC would not be included. Tumor areas were macrodissected from about 5 deparaffinized 10 um unstained sections under guidance from marked H&E slides. All specimens were formalin-fixed and paraffin-embedded (FFPE). The AllPrep DNA/RNA FFPE Kit was used to extract genomic DNA. Points on this clone: The clone's antigen remains unknown. The input lacks base qualities; no much larger clone sits a single base away.

The sequence was obtained from a man between 60 and 75 years old with non-small cell lung cancer. Recombination joined TRBV7-9 with TRBJ2-3, with the D segment identity uncertain. Specimen: tumor tissue from the primary lung tumor. Reading the label with the study, this specimen's cell subset or site is: primary lung cancer lesion. The CDR3 corresponds to CASQLTTPGADTQYF. The DNA is as follows: TGTGCCAGCCAACTCACGACGCCTGGGGCAGATACGCAGTATTTT.